A selection of T cell receptor beta chains follows, all from one sample in a study of Ad26.COV2.S vaccination and SARS-CoV-2 variants. The protocol was immunoSEQ multiplex PCR, while the TCRdb copy is restricted to in-frame clones and leaves out a portion. The sample contains 350,000 to 450,000 clones, over 75% of which appear only once. Sequences were derived from peripheral blood, sampled in a trial of Ad26.COV2.S vaccine versus placebo. The source of these receptors is a person between 18 and 59 years old who received the Ad26.COV2.S COVID-19 vaccine or a placebo. The CDR3 runs from the conserved cysteine through the conserved F or W. The D gene is left open where the match is weak.

J gene	V gene	D gene	CDR3 DNA	CDR3 protein
TRBJ1-2	TRBV27	-	TGTGCCAGCAGTTTCGCCGGGGGTGGCTACACCTTC	CASSFAGGGYTF
TRBJ1-5	TRBV18	TRBD1	TGTGCCAGCTCACCGCAGGGGGCAAGCAATCAGCCCCAGCATTTT	CASSPQGASNQPQHF
TRBJ1-2	TRBV12-3/TRBV12-4	-	TGTGCCAGCAGTTTCCGAGGGAAGTATGGCTACACCTTC	CASSFRGKYGYTF
TRBJ2-7	TRBV24-1	TRBD1	TGTGCCACCAGTGCCCCACGACAGGGACGGGACGAGCAGTACTTC	CATSAPRQGRDEQYF
TRBJ2-1	TRBV6-4	-	TGTGCCAGCAGTGACTCGGGGCTTGGGCAGTTCTTC	CASSDSGLGQFF
TRBJ2-3	TRBV28	-	TGTGCCAGCAGACTCCGGGGGACCCACGGAGATACGCAGTATTTT	CASRLRGTHGDTQYF
TRBJ2-7	TRBV5-4	-	TGTGCCAGCAGCTTCGGACACAACGAGCAGTACTTC	CASSFGHNEQYF
TRBJ1-4	TRBV30	-	TGTGCCTGGAGTGTATCGGGGGATGAAAAACTGTTTTTT	CAWSVSGDEKLFF
TRBJ2-3	TRBV9	-	TGTGCCAGCAGCGTACAACCCTCACTTGGCACAGATACGCAGTATTTT	CASSVQPSLGTDTQYF
TRBJ2-1	TRBV11-3	TRBD1	TGTGCCAGCAGCCCCCGACAGGGTCCCTACAATGAGCAGTTCTTC	CASSPRQGPYNEQFF
TRBJ2-5	TRBV6-1	-	TGTGCCAGCAGTGAAAAACCTTCCGGGACAACTCAAGAGACCCAGTACTTC	CASSEKPSGTTQETQYF
TRBJ2-1	TRBV7-8	TRBD2	TGTGCCAGCAGCTTAAGGGGACTAGCGGGAGATGAGCAGTTCTTC	CASSLRGLAGDEQFF
TRBJ1-3	TRBV5-6	-	TGTGCCAGCAGCTTGGCGGGCCGTCTCTCTGGAAACACCATATATTTT	CASSLAGRLSGNTIYF
TRBJ1-3	TRBV15	TRBD1	TGTGCCACCAGCAGGGACCGACAGGGGACGGGAAACACCATATATTTT	CATSRDRQGTGNTIYF
TRBJ2-7	TRBV12-3/TRBV12-4	TRBD2	TGTGCCATCCGGACTAGCGGGAGTCTGGAGCAGTACTTC	CAIRTSGSLEQYF
TRBJ1-1	TRBV6-6	TRBD1	TGTGCCAGCAGTTCCACCGGGACAGGGTCCACTGAAGCTTTCTTT	CASSSTGTGSTEAFF